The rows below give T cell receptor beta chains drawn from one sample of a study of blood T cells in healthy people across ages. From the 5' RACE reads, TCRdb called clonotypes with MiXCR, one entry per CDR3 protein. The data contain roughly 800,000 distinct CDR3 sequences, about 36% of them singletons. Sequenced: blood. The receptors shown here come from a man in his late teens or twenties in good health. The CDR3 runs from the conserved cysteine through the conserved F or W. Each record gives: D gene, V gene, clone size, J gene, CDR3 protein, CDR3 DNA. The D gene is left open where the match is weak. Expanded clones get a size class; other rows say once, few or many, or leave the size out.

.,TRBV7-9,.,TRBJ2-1,CASSTGGATPYNEQFF,TGTGCCAGCAGCACCGGGGGAGCGACCCCATACAATGAGCAGTTCTTC
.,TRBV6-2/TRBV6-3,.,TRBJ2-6,CASSRTPSGANVLTF,TGTGCCAGCTCACGAACCCCCTCTGGGGCCAACGTCCTGACTTTC
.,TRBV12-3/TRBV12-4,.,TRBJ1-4,CASSQGSTNEKLFF,TGTGCCAGCAGCCAGGGATCAACTAATGAAAAACTGTTTTTT
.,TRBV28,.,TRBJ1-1,CASGLLNTEAFF,TGTGCCAGTGGACTCCTGAACACTGAAGCTTTCTTT
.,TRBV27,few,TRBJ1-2,CASSYKADGSYGYTF,TGTGCCAGCAGCTATAAAGCCGACGGGAGCTATGGCTACACCTTC
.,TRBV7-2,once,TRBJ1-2,CASSQSVDTHGYTF,TGTGCCAGCAGCCAGTCGGTAGATACCCATGGCTACACCTTC
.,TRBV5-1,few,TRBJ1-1,CASSTRDTNTEAFF,TGCGCCAGCAGCACACGGGACACGAACACTGAAGCTTTCTTT
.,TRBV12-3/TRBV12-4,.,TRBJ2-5,CASSQNDPGETQYF,TGTGCCAGCAGTCAGAACGACCCGGGGGAGACCCAGTACTTC
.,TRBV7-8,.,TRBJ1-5,CASSRIGTAYYSNQPQHF,TGTGCCAGCAGCCGGATCGGGACGGCCTATTATAGCAATCAGCCCCAGCATTTT
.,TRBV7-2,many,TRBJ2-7,CASSLETIFYEQYF,TGTGCCAGCAGCTTAGAAACCATATTCTACGAGCAGTACTTC
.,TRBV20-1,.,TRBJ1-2,CSASHEIVQGGFDGYTF,TGCAGTGCTAGCCATGAAATTGTTCAGGGCGGATTTGATGGCTACACCTTC
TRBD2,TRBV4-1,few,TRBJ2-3,CASSQVVQRGASGTQYF,TGCGCCAGCAGCCAAGTGGTCCAGCGGGGGGCATCAGGTACGCAGTATTTT
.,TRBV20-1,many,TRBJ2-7,CSAPPPTGGREQYF,TGCAGTGCTCCTCCCCCGACGGGCGGACGCGAGCAGTACTTC
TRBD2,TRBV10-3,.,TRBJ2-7,CAISSLAGAGNEQYF,TGTGCCATCAGTTCTTTAGCGGGGGCGGGGAATGAGCAGTACTTC
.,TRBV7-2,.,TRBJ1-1,CASSFQGYSTEAFF,TGTGCCAGCAGCTTCCAGGGATACAGCACTGAAGCTTTCTTT
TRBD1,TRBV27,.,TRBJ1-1,CASSSATGERALEAFF,TGTGCCAGCAGTTCAGCGACAGGGGAGAGGGCCCTTGAAGCTTTCTTT
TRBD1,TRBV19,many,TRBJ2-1,CASSKQGLLTRNEQFF,TGTGCCAGTAGTAAACAGGGGCTTTTAACCCGGAATGAGCAGTTCTTC
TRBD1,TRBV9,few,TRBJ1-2,CASSTRQGDGYTF,TGTGCCAGCAGCACCAGACAGGGTGATGGCTACACCTTC
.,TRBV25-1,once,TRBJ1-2,CASSPQGSANYGYTF,TGTGCCAGCAGTCCCCAGGGCTCAGCTAACTATGGCTACACCTTC
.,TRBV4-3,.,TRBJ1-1,CASSQDQALLGREAFF,TGCGCCAGCAGCCAAGATCAAGCCTTGCTCGGTCGTGAAGCTTTCTTT